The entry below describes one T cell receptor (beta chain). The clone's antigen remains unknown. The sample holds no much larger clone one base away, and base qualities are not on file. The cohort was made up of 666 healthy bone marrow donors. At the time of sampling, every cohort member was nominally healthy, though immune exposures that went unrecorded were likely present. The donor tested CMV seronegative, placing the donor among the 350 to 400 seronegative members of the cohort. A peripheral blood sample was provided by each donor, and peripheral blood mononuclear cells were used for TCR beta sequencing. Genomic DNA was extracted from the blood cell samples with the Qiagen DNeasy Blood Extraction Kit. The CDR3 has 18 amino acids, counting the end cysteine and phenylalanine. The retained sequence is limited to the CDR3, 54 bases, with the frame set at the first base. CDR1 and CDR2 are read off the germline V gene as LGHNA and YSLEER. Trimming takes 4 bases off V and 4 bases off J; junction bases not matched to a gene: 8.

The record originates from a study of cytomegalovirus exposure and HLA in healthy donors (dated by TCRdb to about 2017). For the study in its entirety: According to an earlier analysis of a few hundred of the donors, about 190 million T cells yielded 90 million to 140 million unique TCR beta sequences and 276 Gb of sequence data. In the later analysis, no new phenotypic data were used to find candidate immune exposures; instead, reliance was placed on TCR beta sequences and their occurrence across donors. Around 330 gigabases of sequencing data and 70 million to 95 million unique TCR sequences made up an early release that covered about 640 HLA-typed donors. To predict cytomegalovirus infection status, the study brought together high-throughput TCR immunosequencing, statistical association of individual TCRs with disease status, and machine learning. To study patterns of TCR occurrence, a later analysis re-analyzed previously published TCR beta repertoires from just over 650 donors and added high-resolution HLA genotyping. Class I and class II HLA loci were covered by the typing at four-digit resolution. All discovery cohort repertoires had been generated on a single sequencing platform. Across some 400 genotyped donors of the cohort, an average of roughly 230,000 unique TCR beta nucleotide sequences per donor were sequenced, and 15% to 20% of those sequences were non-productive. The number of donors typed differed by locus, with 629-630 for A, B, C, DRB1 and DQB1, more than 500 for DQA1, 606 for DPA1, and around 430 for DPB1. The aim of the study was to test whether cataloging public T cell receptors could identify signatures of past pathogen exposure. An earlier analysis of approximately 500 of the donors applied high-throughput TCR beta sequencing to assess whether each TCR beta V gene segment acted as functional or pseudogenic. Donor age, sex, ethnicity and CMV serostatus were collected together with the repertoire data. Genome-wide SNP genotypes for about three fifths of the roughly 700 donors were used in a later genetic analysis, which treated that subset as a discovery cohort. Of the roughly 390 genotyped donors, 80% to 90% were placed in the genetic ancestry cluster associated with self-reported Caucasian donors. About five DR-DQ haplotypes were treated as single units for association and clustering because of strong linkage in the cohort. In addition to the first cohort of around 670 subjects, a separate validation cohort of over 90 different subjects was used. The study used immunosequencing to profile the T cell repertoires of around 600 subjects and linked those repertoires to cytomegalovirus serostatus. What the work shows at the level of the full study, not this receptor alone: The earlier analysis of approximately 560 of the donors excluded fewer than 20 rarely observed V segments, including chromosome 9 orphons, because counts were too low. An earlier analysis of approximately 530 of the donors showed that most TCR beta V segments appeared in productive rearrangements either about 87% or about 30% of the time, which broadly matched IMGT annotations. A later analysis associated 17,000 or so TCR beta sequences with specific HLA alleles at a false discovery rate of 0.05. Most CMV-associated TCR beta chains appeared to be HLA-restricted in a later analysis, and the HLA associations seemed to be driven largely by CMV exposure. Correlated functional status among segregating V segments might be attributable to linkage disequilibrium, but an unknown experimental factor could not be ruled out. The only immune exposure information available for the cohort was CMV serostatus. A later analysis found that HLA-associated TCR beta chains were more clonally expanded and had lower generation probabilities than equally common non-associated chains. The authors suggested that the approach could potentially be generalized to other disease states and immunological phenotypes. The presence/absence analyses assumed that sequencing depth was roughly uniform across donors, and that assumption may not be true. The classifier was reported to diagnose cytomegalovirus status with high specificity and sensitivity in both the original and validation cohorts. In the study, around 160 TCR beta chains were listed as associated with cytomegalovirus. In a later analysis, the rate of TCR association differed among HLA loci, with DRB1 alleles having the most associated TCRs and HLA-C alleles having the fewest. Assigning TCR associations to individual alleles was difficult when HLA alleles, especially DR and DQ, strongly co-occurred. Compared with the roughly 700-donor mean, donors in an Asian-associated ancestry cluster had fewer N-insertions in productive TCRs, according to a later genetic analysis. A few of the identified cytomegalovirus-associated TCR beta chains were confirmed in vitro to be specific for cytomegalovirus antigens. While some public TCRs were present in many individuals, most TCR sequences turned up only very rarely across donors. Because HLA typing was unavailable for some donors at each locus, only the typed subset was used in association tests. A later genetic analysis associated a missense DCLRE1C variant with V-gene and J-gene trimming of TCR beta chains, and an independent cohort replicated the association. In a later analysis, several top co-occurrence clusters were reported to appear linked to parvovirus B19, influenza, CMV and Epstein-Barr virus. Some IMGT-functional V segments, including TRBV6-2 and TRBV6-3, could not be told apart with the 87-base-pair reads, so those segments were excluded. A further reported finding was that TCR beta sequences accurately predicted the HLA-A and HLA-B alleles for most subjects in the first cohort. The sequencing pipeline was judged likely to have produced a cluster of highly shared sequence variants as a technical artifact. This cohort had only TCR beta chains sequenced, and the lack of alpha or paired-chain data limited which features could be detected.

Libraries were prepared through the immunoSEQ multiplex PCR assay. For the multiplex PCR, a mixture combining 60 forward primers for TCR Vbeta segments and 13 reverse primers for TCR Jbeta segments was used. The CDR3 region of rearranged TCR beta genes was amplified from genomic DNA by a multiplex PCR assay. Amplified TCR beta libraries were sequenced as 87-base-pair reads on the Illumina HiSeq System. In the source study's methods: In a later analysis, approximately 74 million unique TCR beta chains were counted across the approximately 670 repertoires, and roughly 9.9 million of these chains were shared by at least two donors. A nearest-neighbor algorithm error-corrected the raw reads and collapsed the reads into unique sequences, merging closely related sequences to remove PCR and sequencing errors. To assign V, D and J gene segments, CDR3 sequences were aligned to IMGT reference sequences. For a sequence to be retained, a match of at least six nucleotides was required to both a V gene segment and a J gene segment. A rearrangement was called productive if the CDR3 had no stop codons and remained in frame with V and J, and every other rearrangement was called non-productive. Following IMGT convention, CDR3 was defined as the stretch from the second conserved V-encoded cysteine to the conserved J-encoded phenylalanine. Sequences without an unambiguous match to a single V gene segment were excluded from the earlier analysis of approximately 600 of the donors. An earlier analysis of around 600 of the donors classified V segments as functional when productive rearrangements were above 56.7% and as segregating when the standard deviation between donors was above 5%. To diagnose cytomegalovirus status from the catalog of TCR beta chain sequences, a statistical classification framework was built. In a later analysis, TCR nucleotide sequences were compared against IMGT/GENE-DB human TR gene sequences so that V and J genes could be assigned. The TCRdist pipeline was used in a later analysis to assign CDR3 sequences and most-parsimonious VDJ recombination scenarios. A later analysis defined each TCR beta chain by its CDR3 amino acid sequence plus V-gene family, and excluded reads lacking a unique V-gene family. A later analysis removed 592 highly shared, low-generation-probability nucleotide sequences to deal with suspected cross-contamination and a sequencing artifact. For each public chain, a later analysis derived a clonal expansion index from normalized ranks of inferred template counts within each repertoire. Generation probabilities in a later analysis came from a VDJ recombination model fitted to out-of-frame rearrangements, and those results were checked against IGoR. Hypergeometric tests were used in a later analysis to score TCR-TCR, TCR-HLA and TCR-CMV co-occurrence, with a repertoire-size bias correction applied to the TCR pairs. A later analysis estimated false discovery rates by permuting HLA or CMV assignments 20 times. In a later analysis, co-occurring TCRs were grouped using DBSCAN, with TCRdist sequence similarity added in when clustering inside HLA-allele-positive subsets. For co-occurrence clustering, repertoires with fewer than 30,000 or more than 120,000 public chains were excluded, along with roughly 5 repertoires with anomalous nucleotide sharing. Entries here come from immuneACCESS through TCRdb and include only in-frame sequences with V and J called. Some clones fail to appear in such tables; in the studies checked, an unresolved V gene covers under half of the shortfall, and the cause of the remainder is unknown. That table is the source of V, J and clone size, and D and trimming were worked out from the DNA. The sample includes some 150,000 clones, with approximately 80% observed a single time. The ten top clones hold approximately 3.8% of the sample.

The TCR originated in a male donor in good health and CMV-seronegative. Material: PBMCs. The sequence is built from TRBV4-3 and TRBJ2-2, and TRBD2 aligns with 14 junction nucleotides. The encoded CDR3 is CASSPRLAGGVGTGELFF. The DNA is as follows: TGCGCCAGCAGCCCGCGACTAGCGGGGGGGGTAGGCACCGGGGAGCTGTTTTTT.